This is a list of T cell receptor beta chains from one sample in a study of T cell repertoires in cytomegalovirus infection. TCRdb analysed the reads with MiXCR anew, one entry per CDR3 protein. The profile shows roughly 320,000 distinct CDR3 sequences, around 9.1% of them singletons. Sequenced: PBMCs. All receptors come from a human donor in good health (CMV status not recorded). Some clones in this sample may be carry-over from other donors' samples. The CDR3 runs from the conserved cysteine through the conserved F or W. Fields, in order: J gene, D gene, V gene, clone size, CDR3 protein, CDR3 DNA. The D gene is left open where the match is weak. Clone size, where shown, is once, few, many, or a class for clones that have expanded.

TRBJ1-2	NA	TRBV7-9	many	CASRTGPGYGYTF	TGTGCCAGCAGGACAGGTCCCGGCTATGGCTACACCTTC
TRBJ1-2	NA	TRBV7-2	many	CASSLGGKVVGYTF	TGTGCCAGCAGCTTAGGAGGGAAAGTGGTAGGCTACACCTTC
TRBJ2-7	NA	TRBV20-1	many	CSARDIAGYEQYF	TGCAGTGCTAGAGATATAGCAGGCTACGAGCAGTACTTC
TRBJ1-2	TRBD1	TRBV27	many	CASSLQGVGYGYTF	TGTGCCAGCAGTTTGCAGGGGGTGGGCTATGGCTACACCTTC
TRBJ2-5	NA	TRBV7-9	many	CASSRSWRGRGETQYF	TGTGCCAGCAGCCGTTCCTGGCGGGGCCGGGGAGAGACCCAGTACTTC
TRBJ2-5	NA	TRBV27	many	CASTGFGETQYF	TGTGCCAGCACGGGGTTCGGCGAGACCCAGTACTTC
TRBJ1-6	NA	TRBV28	many	CARLGSSYNSPLHF	TGTGCCAGGTTGGGGAGCTCCTATAATTCACCCCTCCACTTT
TRBJ1-1	NA	TRBV14	few	CASSQDREGIMNTEAFF	TGTGCCAGCAGCCAAGATCGTGAGGGGATCATGAACACTGAAGCTTTCTTT
TRBJ1-2	TRBD1	TRBV29-1	many	CSVPDRVDGYTF	TGCAGCGTTCCTGACAGGGTCGATGGCTACACCTTC
TRBJ1-6	NA	TRBV29-1	many	CSYRRSYNSPLHF	TGCAGCTACCGACGGTCCTATAATTCACCCCTCCACTTT
TRBJ2-5	NA	TRBV12-3/TRBV12-4	many	CASSPRTGGGQETQYF	TGTGCCAGCAGTCCTAGGACAGGCGGGGGTCAAGAGACCCAGTACTTC
TRBJ2-7	NA	TRBV6-5	many	CASSYRAETYEQYF	TGTGCCAGCAGTTACCGGGCAGAAACCTACGAGCAGTACTTC
TRBJ2-1	NA	TRBV2	many	CASSNANEQFF	TGTGCCAGCAGCAACGCCAATGAGCAGTTCTTC
TRBJ1-4	TRBD1	TRBV20-1	few	CSAAGTGKNEKLFF	TGCAGTGCGGCCGGGACAGGGAAAAATGAAAAACTGTTTTTT
TRBJ2-7	TRBD2	TRBV7-2	many	CASSLAGGKSSYEQYF	TGTGCCAGCAGCTTGGCGGGGGGGAAATCCTCCTACGAGCAGTACTTC
TRBJ1-2	NA	TRBV20-1	NA	CSAGTGEGYTF	TGCAGTGCTGGCACAGGCGAAGGCTACACCTTC
TRBJ2-5	NA	TRBV23-1	few	CASSQRYQETQYF	TGCGCCAGCAGTCAGAGGTATCAAGAGACCCAGTACTTC
TRBJ2-2	NA	TRBV3-1	NA	CASSQDGGPRNTGELFF	TGTGCCAGCAGCCAAGATGGGGGGCCCAGAAACACCGGGGAGCTGTTTTTT
TRBJ2-2	TRBD2	TRBV28	many	CASSSGGLPNTGELFF	TGTGCCAGCAGTTCGGGGGGACTACCGAACACCGGGGAGCTGTTTTTT
TRBJ1-2	NA	TRBV28	few	CASTLDGAYGYTF	TGTGCCAGCACCTTGGACGGTGCCTATGGCTACACCTTC
TRBJ2-2	TRBD1	TRBV7-9	NA	CAGEWTGAPNTGELFF	TGTGCCGGCGAATGGACAGGGGCGCCCAACACCGGGGAGCTGTTTTTT
TRBJ2-2	NA	TRBV6-5	many	CASSYSRSGTGELFF	TGTGCCAGCAGTTACTCGCGGTCGGGCACCGGGGAGCTGTTTTTT
TRBJ2-1	NA	TRBV19	few	CASAGMQGLNNEQFF	TGTGCCAGTGCAGGGATGCAGGGGCTGAACAATGAGCAGTTCTTC
TRBJ2-1	NA	TRBV29-1	few	CSFGQRTYNEQFF	TGCAGCTTTGGACAGAGAACCTACAATGAGCAGTTCTTC
TRBJ2-5	TRBD2	TRBV6-6	NA	CASSYPQAATSGGMETQYF	TGTGCCAGCAGTTACCCCCAGGCGGCGACTAGCGGGGGGATGGAGACCCAGTACTTC
TRBJ1-1	NA	TRBV7-2	many	CASSLVGVRGNTEAFF	TGTGCCAGCAGCTTAGTTGGGGTGCGGGGCAACACTGAAGCTTTCTTT
TRBJ1-1	NA	TRBV6-2/TRBV6-3	many	CASGLGGLRTEAFF	TGTGCCAGTGGCCTTGGGGGGCTCCGGACTGAAGCTTTCTTT
TRBJ1-1	NA	TRBV20-1	many	CSARDPGGPIHEAFF	TGCAGTGCTAGAGATCCCGGGGGACCGATACATGAAGCTTTCTTT
TRBJ1-1	TRBD1	TRBV30	NA	CALRTGRMNTEAFF	TGTGCCCTAAGGACAGGGAGGATGAACACTGAAGCTTTCTTT
TRBJ2-5	TRBD1	TRBV29-1	many	CSAIYRDSQETQYF	TGCAGCGCCATATACCGGGACAGCCAAGAGACCCAGTACTTC
TRBJ2-2	TRBD1	TRBV23-1	many	CASSQFAGQGDTGELFF	TGCGCCAGCAGTCAATTCGCGGGACAGGGAGACACCGGGGAGCTGTTTTTT
TRBJ1-5	NA	TRBV20-1	many	CSAREGNNQPQHF	TGCAGTGCTAGAGAAGGTAACAATCAGCCCCAGCATTTT
TRBJ1-4	NA	TRBV20-1	NA	CSAAAGQGSKKLFF	TGCAGTGCTGCGGCTGGACAAGGGTCGAAAAAACTGTTTTTT
TRBJ2-5	NA	TRBV29-1	NA	CSVEVPPWGETQYF	TGCAGCGTTGAGGTTCCCCCCTGGGGAGAGACCCAGTACTTC
TRBJ2-5	NA	TRBV27	few	CASSLSDRTSLYF	TGTGCCAGCAGTTTATCGGACCGGACATCATTGTACTTC
TRBJ1-5	NA	TRBV15	many	CATSRGSQPQHF	TGTGCCACCAGCAGAGGATCCCAGCCCCAGCATTTT
TRBJ1-1	NA	TRBV10-1	many	CASTNYSSRRTEAFF	TGCGCCAGCACGAATTATAGTTCCCGAAGGACTGAAGCTTTCTTT
TRBJ2-1	TRBD2	TRBV9	NA	CASSVSAGLAGNEQFF	TGTGCCAGCAGCGTCTCCGCGGGACTAGCTGGCAATGAGCAGTTCTTC
TRBJ2-7	NA	TRBV18	many	CASSLAAGSYEQYF	TGTGCCAGCTCACTGGCGGCCGGCTCTTACGAGCAGTACTTC
TRBJ2-3	NA	TRBV20-1	many	CSARIKPRIVSLF	TGCAGTGCTAGAATTAAACCGAGGATTGTCTCTCTATTT